The 29 T cell receptor beta chains below come from one sample, sequenced in a study of cytomegalovirus exposure and HLA in healthy donors. The PCR was carried out with 60 Vbeta primers and 13 Jbeta primers. Clones were read by immunoSEQ multiplex PCR, and TCRdb kept only the in-frame ones, dropping some. The table includes 150,000 or so clones, approximately 85% detected once. Sequenced sample: PBMCs. These TCRs come from a man aged 18 to 35 in good health and CMV-seropositive.

The rearrangement joins TRBV6-1 to TRBJ2-5, with 10 bases that match TRBD2. CDR3 length: 17 amino acids. Trimming cost V 1 base and J 5 bases; bases outside gene matches: 10. From germline, CDR1 is MNHNS and CDR2 SASEGT. CDR3 nucleotides: TGTGCCAGCAGTGAAGGGGTCCAGCGGGGGGGCCTGGAGACCCAGTACTTC. It encodes CASSEGVQRGGLETQYF.

The chain has TRBV5-1 and TRBJ2-7; TRBD2 matches 12 bases. The CDR3 covers 15 residues. The germline gives CDR1 SGHRS, CDR2 YFSETQ. V lost 4 bases to trimming and J lost 0 bases; unmatched junction nucleotides: 2. The CDR3 DNA reads TGCGCCAGCAGCATGGGACTAGCGGGCTCCTACGAGCAGTACTTC. Its protein is CASSMGLAGSYEQYF.

The genes are TRBV6-5 and TRBJ1-5; D is undetermined. CDR1 MNHEY and CDR2 SVGAGI come from the germline V gene. CDR3 size: 15 residues. V was cut by 5 bases and J by 4 bases, with 15 bases left in between. DNA for the CDR3: TGTGCCAGCAGTAGAACTAGAATGCCGAATCAGCCCCAGCATTTT. It is translated as CASSRTRMPNQPQHF.

V usage is TRBV4-1 and J usage is TRBJ2-5; 10 nucleotides line up with TRBD1. The DNA end lines up better with TRBJ2-7; the J call may be wrong. The CDR3 length is 15 residues. Per germline, CDR1 MGHRA and CDR2 YSYEKL. CDR3 nucleotides: TGCGCCAGCAGCCAAGTAGGACAGGGGGCCTACGAGCAGTACTTC. It specifies CASSQVGQGAYEQYF.

The chain combines TRBV5-8 with TRBJ2-4; D may be TRBD2 (6 bases). The ends were cut back, 4 bases at V and 8 bases at J, with 22 bases in the middle. Per germline, CDR1 SGHTS and CDR2 YDEGEE. This CDR3 is built from 16 residues. The CDR3: CASSQRWDFEVDIQYF. The CDR3 coding sequence is TGTGCCAGCAGCCAAAGGTGGGACTTCGAAGTAGACATTCAGTACTTC.

The chain uses TRBV27 and TRBJ1-2; possibly TRBD1 for D (6 bases). Germline V lookup: CDR1 MNHEY, CDR2 SMNVEV (reference sequence). Trimming pared 6 bases from V and 1 base from J, leaving 12 bases between. The CDR3 covers 14 residues. The CDR3 sequence is CASSRDTINYGYTF. The CDR3 bases are TGTGCCAGCAGCCGGGACACGATTAACTATGGCTACACCTTC.

The V and J genes are TRBV18 and TRBJ2-3, with unresolved D. Germline V gene lookup returns CDR1 KGHSH and CDR2 LQKENI. The germline V and J ends were trimmed by 5 bases and 4 bases, with 13 bases remaining between them. The CDR3 length is 14 residues. The CDR3 is CASSYLTAADTQYF. DNA for the CDR3: TGTGCCAGCTCATACTTAACAGCCGCAGATACGCAGTATTTT. The full variable domain, completed using reference TRBV18 and TRBJ2-3, is NAGVMQNPRHLVRRRGQEARLRCSPMKGHSHVYWYRQLPEEGLKFMVYLQKENIIDESGMPKERFSAEFPKEGPSILRIQQVVRGDSAAYFCASSYLTAADTQYFGPGTRLTVL.

The rearrangement joins TRBV7-2 to TRBJ2-5; 14 bases are shared with TRBD2. Matching the DNA end better, TRBJ2-7 makes the J call doubtful. The germline gives CDR1 SGHTA, CDR2 FQGNSA. CDR3 length: 17 amino acids. The CDR3 sequence is CASSPGTSGGGSYEQYF. CDR3 in DNA: TGTGCCAGCAGCCCCGGGACTAGCGGGGGAGGTTCCTACGAGCAGTACTTC.

A single count supports this clone. The chain links TRBV7-3 to TRBJ2-6; 8 nucleotides match TRBD1. This CDR3 region has 14 residues. CDR1 and CDR2 from the germline V gene are SGHTA and FQGTGA. The V segment lost 5 bases and the J segment 7 bases; nucleotides outside the gene matches: 4. CDR3 loop: CASSRTGRANVLTF. The DNA of the CDR3 is TGTGCCAGCAGCCGGACAGGGCGAGCCAACGTCCTGACTTTC. Supplemented by reference TRBV7-3 and TRBJ2-6, the full variable domain reads GAGVSQTPSNKVTEKGKYVELRCDPISGHTALYWYRQSLGQGPEFLIYFQGTGAADDSGLPNDRFFAVRPEGSVSTLKIQRTERGDSAVYLCASSRTGRANVLTFGAGSRLTVL.

V gene TRBV5-5 combines with J gene TRBJ2-1; TRBD1 agrees at 9 bases. Losses at the gene ends were 0 bases for V and 9 bases for J; bases not matched to a gene: 13. The CDR3 extends over 17 amino acids. Germline loops: CDR1 SGHKS, CDR2 YYEKEE (reference sequence). The CDR3 sequence: CASSLDFRDRDSSEQFF. CDR3 bases: TGTGCCAGCAGCTTGGATTTTCGGGACAGGGATTCCAGTGAGCAGTTCTTC.

This clone was detected a few times. The chain recombines TRBV27 with TRBJ1-1; D gene unclear. The CDR3 totals 13 residues. Germline values: CDR1 MNHEY, CDR2 SMNVEV (reference sequence). Trimming cost V 3 bases and J 2 bases, with 7 bases left between them. The chain's CDR3 is CASSLPGNTEAFF. For the CDR3, the DNA is TGTGCCAGCAGTTTGCCAGGCAACACTGAAGCTTTCTTT.

This rearrangement joins TRBV4-1 to TRBJ2-5, with D possibly being TRBD2 (5 bases). Germline V gene lookup returns CDR1 MGHRA and CDR2 YSYEKL. V shed 1 base and J shed 5 bases, with 14 bases lying between them. This CDR3 comprises 15 residues. The CDR3 sequence is CASSQGLLAQETQYF. CDR3 coding DNA: TGCGCCAGCAGCCAAGGTTTGCTAGCACAGGAGACCCAGTACTTC.

The rearrangement joins TRBV19 to TRBJ1-5; D unresolved. V was cut by 5 bases and J by 7 bases, with 12 bases left in between. CDR1 is LNHDA, CDR2 SQIVND, per germline (reference sequence). This CDR3 has 13 residues. The CDR3, as DNA: TGTGCCAGTAGTGGAAGGACTCAACAGCCCCAGCATTTT. Translating it yields CASSGRTQQPQHF.

This clone was seen only once. The rearrangement joins TRBV4-3 to TRBJ1-4; D may be TRBD1 (5 bases). Trimming pared 5 bases from V and 3 bases from J, leaving 13 bases between. The CDR3 runs 15 residues. The germline CDR1 and CDR2 sequences are LGHNA and YSLEER. The chain's CDR3 is CASSFRTGSNEKLFF. The DNA of the CDR3 is TGCGCCAGCAGCTTTCGAACAGGATCTAATGAAAAACTGTTTTTT.

The gene calls are TRBV19 and TRBJ2-5; D might be TRBD1 (5 bases). V dropped 2 bases and J dropped 5 bases, with 12 bases sitting between them. Germline V gene sequence: CDR1 LNHDA, CDR2 SQIVND (reference sequence). CDR3 length: 14 residues. The CDR3 DNA reads as TGTGCCAGTAGTATAACCCAGGGAAGGGAGACCCAGTACTTC. Translation: CASSITQGRETQYF.

This clone was counted a single time. The V call is TRBV7-2, the J call TRBJ2-7; D gene ambiguous. Germline CDR1 and CDR2: SGHTA and FQGNSA. V was shortened by 4 bases and J by 2 bases, with 12 bases between the two germline ends. The CDR3 is 14 amino acids. The CDR3: CASSSPIPPYEQYF. DNA for the CDR3: TGTGCCAGCAGCTCCCCAATCCCCCCCTACGAGCAGTACTTC.

V and J are TRBV7-2 and TRBJ1-5; 7 bases match TRBD1. The CDR3 extends over 17 amino acids. The V gene's germline CDR1 is SGHTA and CDR2 FQGNSA. The V segment lost 5 bases and the J segment 1 base; nucleotides outside the gene matches: 11. As DNA, the CDR3 is TGTGCCAGCAGCCCTCATACCGGGACAGCAAGCAATCAGCCCCAGCATTTT. Amino acid sequence: CASSPHTGTASNQPQHF.

The chain combines TRBV5-1 with TRBJ2-1; 8 bases agree with TRBD2. V shed 3 bases and J 5 bases; nucleotides not matched to a gene: 7. Germline CDR1 SGHRS, CDR2 YFSETQ. This CDR3 region has 15 residues. The CDR3 sequence: CASSSREVGNNEQFF. CDR3 DNA sequence: TGCGCCAGCAGCTCGCGGGAGGTCGGGAACAATGAGCAGTTCTTC.

V usage is TRBV5-1 and J usage is TRBJ1-1; TRBD1 matches 7 bases. Germline lookup yields CDR1 SGHRS and CDR2 YFSETQ. Germline trimming cut 3 bases from V and 0 bases from J; bases unmatched to any gene: 2. The CDR3 is made up of 14 amino acids. The CDR3 DNA follows: TGCGCCAGCAGCTGGACAGGTTTGAACACTGAAGCTTTCTTT. Its protein product is CASSWTGLNTEAFF.

J is TRBJ2-7 and V is TRBV19; D remains unclear. The length of the CDR3 is 13 residues. Deletions cut 5 bases from V and 2 bases from J, with 10 bases between. The germline gives CDR1 LNHDA, CDR2 SQIVND (reference sequence). This chain's CDR3 is CASSAGQTYEQYF. The CDR3 nucleotides read TGTGCCAGTAGTGCAGGCCAGACCTACGAGCAGTACTTC.

The chain is built from TRBV4-1 and TRBJ2-7; D is possibly TRBD1 (6 bases). CDR3 length equals 16 residues. V shed 0 bases and J shed 3 bases, with 15 bases lying between them. CDR1 and CDR2 (germline): MGHRA, YSYEKL. CDR3 region: CASSQDYRDTSYEQYF. CDR3 DNA sequence: TGCGCCAGCAGCCAAGATTACCGGGACACTAGCTACGAGCAGTACTTC.

The count of this clone is one. The rearrangement links TRBV2 to TRBJ1-3, with D unclear. Germline CDR1 reads SNHLY; CDR2 reads FYNNEI. The V end was cut by 10 bases, the J end by 0 bases, with 16 bases between. The CDR3 loop spans 15 amino acids. The CDR3 is CATTSGRSSGNTIYF. The CDR3 coding sequence is TGTGCCACCACCAGCGGACGTAGCTCTGGAAACACCATATATTTT. The variable domain in full, completed from reference TRBV2 and TRBJ1-3, reads EPEVTQTPSHQVTQMGQEVILRCVPISNHLYFYWYRQILGQKVEFLVSFYNNEISEKSEIFDDQFSVERPDGSNFTLKIRSTKLEDSAMYFCATTSGRSSGNTIYFGEGSWLTVV.

This rearrangement joins TRBV7-9 to TRBJ2-7, with no clear D. V lost 5 bases and J lost 6, with 14 bases in between. This CDR3 spans 13 amino acids. Per the germline V gene, CDR1 is SEHNR and CDR2 is FQNEAQ (reference sequence). In nucleotides, the CDR3 is TGTGCCAGCAGCCCCCTCGGGTGGAGCGAGCAGTACTTC. Its protein is CASSPLGWSEQYF.

V usage is TRBV2 and J usage is TRBJ1-2; no definite D call. The CDR3 has 13 residues. CDR1 SNHLY and CDR2 FYNNEI come from the germline V gene. Trimming pared 3 bases from V and 4 bases from J, leaving 9 bases between. CDR3 sequence: CASSEAPSYGYTF. Written as DNA, the CDR3 is TGTGCCAGCAGTGAGGCCCCCTCCTATGGCTACACCTTC. The entire variable domain, with the rest obtained from reference TRBV2 and TRBJ1-2, is as follows: EPEVTQTPSHQVTQMGQEVILRCVPISNHLYFYWYRQILGQKVEFLVSFYNNEISEKSEIFDDQFSVERPDGSNFTLKIRSTKLEDSAMYFCASSEAPSYGYTFGSGTRLTVV.

This chain connects TRBV18 to TRBJ1-6; 7 nucleotides agree with TRBD1. With 4 bases clipped from V and 1 base from J, the junction kept 4 bases outside the gene matches. The CDR3 runs to 16 residues. Per the germline V gene, CDR1 is KGHSH and CDR2 is LQKENI. In DNA form, the CDR3 reads TGTGCCAGCTCACTTACAGGGGATTCCTATAATTCACCCCTCCACTTT. It encodes CASSLTGDSYNSPLHF.

CDR3 sequence reads: CASQAQAGSSYEQYF. CDR3 DNA sequence: TGTGCCAGCCAAGCCCAGGCGGGGAGCTCCTACGAGCAGTACTTC. This chain uses TRBV7-2 with TRBJ2-7; tentative D call: TRBD2 (6 bases). Germline V gives CDR1 SGHTA, CDR2 FQGNSA. The CDR3 contains 15 residues. V dropped 8 bases and J dropped 0 bases, with 17 bases sitting between them. The full variable domain, completed using reference TRBV7-2 and TRBJ2-7, is GAGVSQSPSNKVTEKGKDVELRCDPISGHTALYWYRQSLGQGLEFLIYFQGNSAPDKSGLPSDRFSAERTGGSVSTLTIQRTQQEDSAVYLCASQAQAGSSYEQYFGPGTRLTVT.

The CDR3 bases are TGTGCCAGCAGCTTATTGGCAGGTGAAAATGAGCAGTTCTTC. This sequence encodes CASSLLAGENEQFF. The chain employs TRBV7-6 and TRBJ2-1; D is undetermined. The CDR3 is made up of 14 amino acids. Germline V gene data show CDR1 as SGHVS and CDR2 as FNYEAQ. V was shortened by 2 bases and J by 7 bases, with 12 bases between the two germline ends. The whole variable domain, filled in from reference TRBV7-6 and TRBJ2-1, reads GAGVSQSPRYKVTKRGQDVALRCDPISGHVSLYWYRQALGQGPEFLTYFNYEAQQDKSGLPNDRFSAERPEGSISTLTIQRTEQRDSAMYRCASSLLAGENEQFFGPGTRLTVL.

This clone has only a few counts. This rearrangement joins TRBV4-2 to TRBJ1-3, with a possible D match to TRBD1 (6 bases). The CDR3 covers 16 residues. Germline CDR1 reads LGHNA; CDR2 reads YNFKEQ. V was cut by 0 bases and J by 0 bases, with 9 bases left in between. Written as DNA, the CDR3 is TGTGCCAGCAGCCAAGACGGACAGTACTCTGGAAACACCATATATTTT. Its protein is CASSQDGQYSGNTIYF.

This clone was seen a few times. V gene TRBV5-1 combines with J gene TRBJ2-7; 7 bases are a match to TRBD1. This CDR3 has 16 residues. V trimming: 4 bases; J trimming: 2 bases; junction bases outside the gene matches: 12. CDR1 is SGHRS and CDR2 is YFSETQ in the germline V gene. CDR3 protein: CASSLGTDYVPYEQYF. In DNA form, the CDR3 reads TGCGCCAGCAGCCTGGGGACAGATTATGTACCCTACGAGCAGTACTTC. The full variable domain, completed using reference TRBV5-1 and TRBJ2-7, is KAGVTQTPRYLIKTRGQQVTLSCSPISGHRSVSWYQQTPGQGLQFLFEYFSETQRNKGNFPGRFSGRQFSNSRSEMNVSTLELGDSALYLCASSLGTDYVPYEQYFGPGTRLTVT.